The rows below give T cell receptor beta chains drawn from one sample of a study of cytomegalovirus exposure and HLA in healthy donors. The protocol was immunoSEQ multiplex PCR, while the TCRdb copy is restricted to in-frame clones and leaves out a portion. Of 170,000 or so clones listed, around 82% were seen once; the top ten hold around 0.41%. Sequencing was carried out using PBMCs. These receptors were collected from a boy aged 2 to 10 in good health and CMV-seronegative. The CDR3 runs from the conserved cysteine through the conserved F or W. D genes are given only for firm matches.

14,TRBJ1-2,TRBV30,TRBD1,CAWSIFDRDYGYTF,TGTGCCTGGAGTATATTCGACAGGGACTATGGCTACACCTTC
16,TRBJ1-1,TRBV5-1,.,CASSFAEHRDGTEAFF,TGCGCCAGCAGCTTTGCCGAGCACAGGGATGGTACTGAAGCTTTCTTT
15,TRBJ1-1,TRBV19,TRBD1,CASSPDREGSTEAFF,TGTGCCAGTAGTCCGGACAGGGAGGGTAGCACTGAAGCTTTCTTT
14,TRBJ1-5,TRBV6-1,.,CASTPAARDQPQHF,TGTGCCAGCACCCCCGCCGCTAGAGATCAGCCCCAGCATTTT
13,TRBJ1-2,TRBV28,.,CASSLYYNYGYTF,TGTGCCAGCAGTTTATATTATAACTATGGCTACACCTTC
14,TRBJ2-5,TRBV2,TRBD1,CASTLFDRDETQYF,TGTGCCAGCACCCTTTTTGACAGGGACGAGACCCAGTACTTC
14,TRBJ1-2,TRBV5-1,.,CASSFGAGNYGYTF,TGCGCCAGCAGCTTCGGTGCGGGAAACTATGGCTACACCTTC
14,TRBJ1-3,TRBV6-1,.,CASIREELRNTIYF,TGTGCCAGCATAAGAGAAGAGCTGAGAAACACCATATATTTT
18,TRBJ1-3,TRBV7-8,TRBD1,CASSLQHRQGRSGNTIYF,TGTGCCAGCAGCTTACAGCACCGACAGGGCCGCTCTGGAAACACCATATATTTT
15,TRBJ2-3,TRBV6-5,.,CASRPPGTSTDTQYF,TGTGCCAGCAGACCCCCTGGGACTAGCACAGATACGCAGTATTTT
15,TRBJ2-5,TRBV5-3,TRBD1,CARSWNTGTGGTQYF,TGTGCCAGAAGCTGGAATACCGGGACAGGGGGGACCCAGTACTTC
12,TRBJ1-5,TRBV19,.,CASRGASQPQHF,TGTGCCAGTAGGGGGGCTAGTCAGCCCCAGCATTTT